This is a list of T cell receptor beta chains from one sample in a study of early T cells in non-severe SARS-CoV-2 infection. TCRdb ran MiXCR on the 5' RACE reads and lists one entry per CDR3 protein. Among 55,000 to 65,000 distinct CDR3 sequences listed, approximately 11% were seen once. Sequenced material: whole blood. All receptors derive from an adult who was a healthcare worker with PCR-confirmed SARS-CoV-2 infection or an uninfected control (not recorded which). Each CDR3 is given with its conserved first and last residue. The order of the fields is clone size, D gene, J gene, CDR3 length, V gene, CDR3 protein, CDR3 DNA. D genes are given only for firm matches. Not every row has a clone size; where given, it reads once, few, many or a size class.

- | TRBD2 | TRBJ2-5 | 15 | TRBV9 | CASSASGGSQETQYF | TGTGCCAGCAGCGCTAGCGGGGGAAGTCAAGAGACCCAGTACTTC
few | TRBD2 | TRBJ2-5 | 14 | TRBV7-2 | CASSLLRGGQTQYF | TGTGCCAGCAGCTTATTGCGGGGGGGACAGACCCAGTACTTC
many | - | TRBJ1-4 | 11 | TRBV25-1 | CASKDNEKLFF | TGTGCCAGCAAAGATAATGAAAAACTGTTTTTT
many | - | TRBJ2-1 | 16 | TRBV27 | CASSLRRASSYNEQFF | TGTGCCAGCAGTTTGAGGCGGGCCAGCTCCTACAATGAGCAGTTCTTC
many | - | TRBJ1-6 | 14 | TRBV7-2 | CASSLLGDNSPLHF | TGTGCCAGCAGCCTCCTGGGGGATAATTCACCCCTCCACTTT
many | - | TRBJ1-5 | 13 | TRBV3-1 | CASSQGLSQPQHF | TGTGCCAGCAGCCAAGGCTTATCCCAGCCCCAGCATTTT
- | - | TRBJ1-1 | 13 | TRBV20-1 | CSARSYAGPGVFF | TGCAGTGCTAGAAGTTATGCGGGGCCCGGGGTTTTCTTT
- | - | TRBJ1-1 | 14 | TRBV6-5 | CASSYGRVNTEAFF | TGTGCCAGCAGTTACGGGCGAGTAAACACTGAAGCTTTCTTT
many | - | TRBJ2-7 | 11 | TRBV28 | CASRLNYEQYF | TGTGCCAGCAGATTGAACTACGAGCAGTACTTC
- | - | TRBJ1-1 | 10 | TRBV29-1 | CSVDQPRAFF | TGCAGCGTTGACCAGCCTCGAGCTTTCTTT